This passage covers 30 T cell receptor beta chains from one sample sequenced in a study of shared T cell receptors in the human thymus. Sequencing was performed with immunoSEQ multiplex PCR; in TCRdb, only in-frame clones are kept and a portion is missing. The data hold 700,000 or so clones, with 75% to 90% observed a single time. The same sample was also used in a study of human thymus T cells.

Source material: thymocytes. All receptors come from a girl less than two years old with a congenital heart defect.

The count of this clone is one. The chain recombines TRBV21-1 with TRBJ2-1; the table names TRBD1, a call not compared with the DNA. TRBV21-1 has pseudogene status. This CDR3 is 17 amino acids long. This CDR3 reads CASSKRQWGLLYNEQFF. The CDR3 nucleotides read TGTGCCAGCAGCAAAAGGCAGTGGGGCCTACTCTACAATGAGCAGTTCTTC.

CDR3: CASSLANRDRGSTGELFF. The CDR3 region has the DNA TGTGCCAGCAGCTTGGCGAACCGGGACAGGGGAAGCACCGGGGAGCTGTTTTTT. The rearrangement joins TRBV7-3 to TRBJ2-2; 10 bases are a match to TRBD1. The CDR3 totals 18 residues. Germline CDR1 is SGHTA and CDR2 is FQGTGA. V dropped 3 bases and J dropped 4; count of bases not matched to a gene: 11. The complete variable domain, with remaining parts taken from reference TRBV7-3 and TRBJ2-2, reads GAGVSQTPSNKVTEKGKYVELRCDPISGHTALYWYRQSLGQGPEFLIYFQGTGAADDSGLPNDRFFAVRPEGSVSTLKIQRTERGDSAVYLCASSLANRDRGSTGELFFGEGSRLTVL.

The sample holds a few counts of this clone. This chain connects TRBV19 to TRBJ2-1; TRBD1 matches at 8 bases. J gave up 1 base and V 1 base, and 3 bases lay outside the gene matches. This CDR3 spans 16 amino acids. Per the germline V gene, CDR1 is LNHDA and CDR2 is SQIVND (reference sequence). CDR3 protein: CASSIGWTGSYNEQFF. Written as DNA, the CDR3 is TGTGCCAGTAGTATAGGCTGGACAGGGTCCTACAATGAGCAGTTCTTC.

This chain connects TRBV11-2 to TRBJ1-1, with D perhaps TRBD1 (6 bases). The germline gives CDR1 SGHAT, CDR2 FQNNGV. The CDR3 contains 13 residues. The V and J ends lost 2 bases and 4 bases respectively, with 8 bases between them. The CDR3: CASSLTGRTEAFF. Here the CDR3 DNA reads TGTGCCAGCAGCTTAACAGGGCGCACTGAAGCTTTCTTT.

This clone appeared a single time. This sequence joins TRBV15 and TRBJ2-2; TRBD2 matches 14 bases. From germline, CDR1 is LNHNV and CDR2 YYDKDF (reference sequence). This CDR3 has 20 residues. Trimming removed 8 bases from V and 3 bases from J; junction bases left unmatched: 17. Written as DNA, the CDR3 is TGTGCCACCGAGCGCGCCCCGCGGACTAGCGGGGGGCTAGACACCGGGGAGCTGTTTTTT. Its translation: CATERAPRTSGGLDTGELFF.

This chain connects TRBV11-2 to TRBJ1-2; possibly TRBD1 for D (5 bases). Germline CDR1 is SGHAT and CDR2 is FQNNGV. V lost 5 bases, J lost 5 bases, and 9 bases lay in between. There are 12 residues in the CDR3. In DNA form, the CDR3 reads TGTGCCAGCAGCCCGGCAGGGTATGGCTACACCTTC. It encodes CASSPAGYGYTF.

The chain has TRBV2 and TRBJ2-7, with 10 bases lining up with TRBD1. The V segment lost 8 bases and the J segment 0 bases; nucleotides outside the gene matches: 19. The germline V gene encodes CDR1 SNHLY and CDR2 FYNNEI. The CDR3 extends over 19 amino acids. The CDR3 sequence is CASGTAGTGDAVYSYEQYF. CDR3 sequence (DNA): TGTGCCAGCGGTACCGCCGGGACAGGGGATGCGGTATACTCCTACGAGCAGTACTTC.

The CDR3 sequence: CASSFRTGAQLGYGYTF. CDR3 in DNA: TGTGCCAGCAGCTTTAGGACAGGTGCCCAGCTCGGCTATGGCTACACCTTC. J is TRBJ1-2 and V is TRBV11-2; TRBD1 matches at 7 bases. The V and J ends lost 3 bases and 4 bases, in that order; junction bases with no gene match: 14. This CDR3 is 17 amino acids long. Germline-derived CDR1 and CDR2 are SGHAT and FQNNGV.

This rearrangement joins TRBV5-1 to TRBJ1-1, with D uncertain. V was pared by 1 base and J by 3 bases, with 16 bases between. The V gene's germline CDR1 is SGHRS and CDR2 YFSETQ. CDR3 length: 16 residues. The CDR3 sequence: CASSLKLRPSDTEAFF. The CDR3 nucleotides are TGCGCCAGCAGCTTGAAATTAAGGCCAAGCGACACTGAAGCTTTCTTT.

This rearrangement joins TRBV5-1 to TRBJ1-1; D not resolved. The CDR3 spans 12 residues. CDR1 is SGHRS, CDR2 YFSETQ, per germline. V was shortened by 3 bases and J by 5 bases, with 8 bases between the two germline ends. This CDR3 reads CASSSRRTEAFF. The CDR3 DNA reads TGCGCCAGCAGCTCAAGGAGGACTGAAGCTTTCTTT.

The gene calls are TRBV25-1 and TRBJ1-1, with TRBD1 matching 7 bases. V lost 5 bases, J lost 5 bases, and 11 bases stayed unmatched. The CDR3 sequence is 15 residues long. Germline V gene lookup returns CDR1 MGHDK and CDR2 SYGVNS. CDR3 DNA: TGTGCCAGCAGTACCCGACAGGGTCGTGGGACTGAAGCTTTCTTT. Protein sequence: CASSTRQGRGTEAFF.

The chain is built from TRBV7-6 and TRBJ2-1; D ambiguous. This CDR3 is 13 amino acids long. V gave up 3 bases and J gave up 5 bases, with 8 bases separating them. Germline loops: CDR1 SGHVS, CDR2 FNYEAQ. The CDR3 spells CASSFSNHNEQFF. CDR3 bases: TGTGCCAGCAGCTTTAGCAATCACAATGAGCAGTTCTTC.

The chain links TRBV5-1 to TRBJ2-1; 13 bases match TRBD2. This CDR3 comprises 16 residues. The ends lost 4 bases at V and 9 bases at J; junction bases unmatched: 10. The germline V gene encodes CDR1 SGHRS and CDR2 YFSETQ. This chain's CDR3 is CASSLTSGGGSCEQFF. CDR3 sequence (DNA): TGCGCCAGCAGCCTAACTAGCGGGGGGGGTAGTTGTGAGCAGTTCTTC.

This sequence joins TRBV6-8 and TRBJ1-1; 11 bases align to TRBD1. The CDR3 contains 17 residues. J lost 2 bases, V lost 4 bases, and 9 bases had no gene match. From germline, CDR1 is MNHGY and CDR2 SAAAGT. This chain's CDR3 is CASSFPGQGEDNTEAFF. Here the CDR3 DNA reads TGTGCCAGCAGTTTCCCGGGACAGGGGGAGGATAACACTGAAGCTTTCTTT.

This clone was picked up one time. The chain combines TRBV13 with TRBJ2-3; 11 bases line up with TRBD2. Per the germline V gene, CDR1 is PRHDT and CDR2 is FYEKMQ (reference sequence). The CDR3 has 15 amino acids. V shed 5 bases, J shed 5 bases, and the junction held 6 bases outside the gene matches. CDR3 nucleotide sequence: TGTGCCAGCAGCGTCACTAGCGGGGGAGTAGATACGCAGTATTTT. Amino acid sequence: CASSVTSGGVDTQYF.

The genes are TRBV5-6 and TRBJ1-1; possibly TRBD1 for D (6 bases). CDR3 length: 15 amino acids. V lost 4 bases and J 4 bases, leaving 17 bases between the germline ends. The V gene's germline CDR1 is SGHDT and CDR2 YYEEEE. For the CDR3, the DNA is TGTGCCAGCAGCCGCCGCACCGACAGGCCCACTGAAGCTTTCTTT. This encodes CASSRRTDRPTEAFF.

V is TRBV10-3 and J is TRBJ2-6, with D perhaps TRBD2 (7 bases). Germline lookup yields CDR1 ENHRY and CDR2 SYGVKD. V was cut by 11 bases and J by 5 bases, with 16 bases left in between. The CDR3 is 14 residues long. The CDR3 sequence: CAVKGGDRANVLTF. CDR3 in DNA: TGTGCCGTTAAAGGGGGGGACAGGGCCAACGTCCTGACTTTC.

The rearrangement joins TRBV6-1 to TRBJ2-1, with 8 positions matching TRBD1. Germline CDR1 and CDR2: MNHNS and SASEGT. CDR3 length: 16 residues. The V and J ends lost 0 bases and 4 bases, in that order; junction bases with no gene match: 5. CDR3 in DNA: TGTGCCAGCAGTGAAGCACCGGGACAGGAATACAATGAGCAGTTCTTC. It is translated as CASSEAPGQEYNEQFF.

The chain employs TRBV16 and TRBJ1-1; D not certain. Trimming removed 4 bases from V and 1 base from J, with 16 bases in between. This CDR3 region has 16 residues. Germline V CDR1 and CDR2: KGHSY, FQNENV. The CDR3 nucleotides are TGTGCCAGCAGCCTTCCGATGACGGGAAGGAACACTGAAGCTTTCTTT. Protein product: CASSLPMTGRNTEAFF.

This clone has a handful of counts. The chain couples TRBV12-5 to TRBJ1-2; a possible D gene is TRBD1 (5 bases). The CDR3 covers 13 residues. V was clipped by 4 bases and J by 8 bases, with 14 bases between them. Germline lookup yields CDR1 LGHNT and CDR2 FRNRAP. The CDR3 loop is CASGWPGSNGYTF. Here the CDR3 DNA reads TGTGCTAGTGGTTGGCCAGGGTCGAACGGCTACACCTTC. Supplemented by reference TRBV12-5 and TRBJ1-2, the full variable domain reads DARVTQTPRHKVTEMGQEVTMRCQPILGHNTVFWYRQTMMQGLELLAYFRNRAPLDDSGMPKDRFSAEMPDATLATLKIQPSEPRDSAVYFCASGWPGSNGYTFGSGTRLTVV.

The V call is TRBV10-3, the J call TRBJ2-2, with D perhaps matching TRBD1 (5 bases). From germline, CDR1 is ENHRY and CDR2 SYGVKD. This CDR3 comprises 16 residues. V was pared by 0 bases and J by 5 bases, with 13 bases between. CDR3 region: CAISESTVGRTGELFF. In DNA form, the CDR3 reads TGTGCCATCAGTGAGTCGACGGTGGGGCGAACCGGGGAGCTGTTTTTT.

This chain connects TRBV4-1 to TRBJ1-4; the D gene is possibly TRBD1 (5 bases). Germline V gene data show CDR1 as MGHRA and CDR2 as YSYEKL. The CDR3 is made up of 19 amino acids. Trimming removed 2 bases at V and 9 bases at J, with 28 bases between. The CDR3: CASSQLWVRGDGGMKKLFF. The CDR3 coding sequence is TGCGCCAGCAGCCAATTGTGGGTTAGAGGGGACGGGGGAATGAAAAAACTGTTTTTT.

CDR3 amino acids: CAMSGSPTGELFF. For the CDR3, the DNA is TGTGCCATGAGCGGGTCACCAACCGGGGAGCTGTTTTTT. The chain employs TRBV7-9 and TRBJ2-2, with D tentatively TRBD2 (6 bases). Trimming took 10 bases from V and 5 from J, leaving 14 bases between them. The CDR3 is 13 amino acids. The germline CDR1 and CDR2 sequences are SEHNR and FQNEAQ (reference sequence).

This clone was recorded a few times. This chain connects TRBV29-1 to TRBJ1-1; the D gene is possibly TRBD1 (5 bases). V gave up 6 bases and J gave up 8 bases, with 19 bases separating them. The CDR3 contains 13 residues. Germline CDR1 and CDR2: SQVTM and ANQGSEA. In DNA form, the CDR3 reads TGCAGCGTCGCCCCAGGGATTCCCGCCGAAGCTTTCTTT. Protein: CSVAPGIPAEAFF. The full variable domain, its missing parts supplied by reference TRBV29-1 and TRBJ1-1, is SAVISQKPSRDICQRGTSLTIQCQVDSQVTMMFWYRQQPGQSLTLIATANQGSEATYESGFVIDKFPISRPNLTFSTLTVSNMSPEDSSIYLCSVAPGIPAEAFFGQGTRLTVV.

The CDR3 sequence: CASSLGHSAGELFF. The CDR3, as DNA: TGTGCCAGCAGTTTGGGACATTCCGCCGGGGAGCTGTTTTTT. The chain recombines TRBV6-5 with TRBJ2-2; D is possibly TRBD1 (6 bases). Trimming removed 4 bases from V and 6 bases from J, with 12 bases in between. The CDR3 totals 14 residues. Germline V gene lookup returns CDR1 MNHEY and CDR2 SVGAGI.

J is TRBJ2-5 and V is TRBV11-2; 8 bases map to TRBD1. The ends lost 5 bases at V and 5 bases at J; junction bases unmatched: 7. The CDR3 is 14 amino acids. The germline gives CDR1 SGHAT, CDR2 FQNNGV. CDR3 region: CASSRRGRQETQYF. In DNA, the CDR3 is TGTGCCAGCAGCCGCAGGGGGCGTCAGGAGACCCAGTACTTC. Looking up the rest from reference TRBV11-2 and TRBJ2-5 gives the full variable domain: EAGVAQSPRYKIIEKRQSVAFWCNPISGHATLYWYQQILGQGPKLLIQFQNNGVVDDSQLPKDRFSAERLKGVDSTLKIQPAKLEDSAVYLCASSRRGRQETQYFGPGTRLLVL.

V gene TRBV7-2 combines with J gene TRBJ1-6; 8 nucleotides agree with TRBD1. Trimming at V came to 5 bases and at J to 6 bases, leaving 6 bases not matched to a gene. CDR1 is SGHTA, CDR2 FQGNSA, per germline. This CDR3 has 15 residues. CDR3 region: CASSQGDRINSPLHF. The CDR3 nucleotides read TGTGCCAGCAGCCAAGGGGACAGGATTAATTCACCCCTCCACTTT.

DNA for the CDR3: TGTGCCAGTAGTATATCCGGACAGGGGAGTAATAATTCACCCCTCCACTTT. It translates to CASSISGQGSNNSPLHF. The J gene is TRBJ1-6, the V gene TRBV19; 9 bases fit TRBD1. The CDR3 extends over 17 amino acids. Germline trimming cut 2 bases from V and 5 bases from J; bases unmatched to any gene: 7. In germline, CDR1 is LNHDA, CDR2 SQIVND (reference sequence).

Here the CDR3 DNA reads TGTGCCAGCAGTGCTAGCGGGGATAATGAGCAGTTCTTC. Translated, it gives CASSASGDNEQFF. The genes are TRBV6-1 and TRBJ2-1; 9 bases map to TRBD2. V was pared by 4 bases and J by 7 bases, with 2 bases of the junction left unmatched. Germline assignment: CDR1 MNHNS and CDR2 SASEGT. The CDR3 extends over 13 amino acids.

V usage is TRBV6-1 and J usage is TRBJ2-2; 8 bases match TRBD2. This CDR3 comprises 17 residues. Trimming removed 4 bases from V and 5 bases from J; junction bases left unmatched: 12. Germline CDR1 reads MNHNS; CDR2 reads SASEGT. The CDR3 DNA sequence: TGTGCCAGCAGTGTCCGCGGGGGGACACCGATGACCGGGGAGCTGTTTTTT. Translating gives CASSVRGGTPMTGELFF.